These T cell receptor beta chains were read from a single sample in a study of blood T cell repertoires in COVID-19. TCRdb's table, derived via immunoSEQ multiplex PCR, lists solely in-frame clones and lacks some. The sample lists under 450,000 clones; roughly 77% were seen once. Sequenced sample: peripheral blood. The receptors were gathered from a human donor with acute or convalescent COVID-19. The donor label of this sample is uncertain. Each CDR3 is given without its conserved first and last residue.

J gene | V gene | CDR3 protein
TRBJ2-1 | TRBV12-3/TRBV12-4 | ASLGLTYNEQF
TRBJ2-2 | TRBV4-1 | ASSQASWGLAANTGELF
TRBJ1-5 | TRBV2 | ASSEEEWGRDIPFNQPQH
TRBJ1-2 | TRBV6-6 | ASSYVANYGYT
TRBJ2-6 | TRBV10-2 | ASSVAGVGANVLT
TRBJ2-7 | TRBV3-1/TRBV3-2 | ASSPRGLVSDEQY
TRBJ2-7 | TRBV5-1 | ASNPGTATYEQY
TRBJ1-2 | TRBV10-1 | ASSEGALYGYT
TRBJ1-4 | TRBV5-1 | ASSLGQGRTNEKLF
TRBJ1-6 | TRBV6-5 | ASSYGTSGNSPLH
TRBJ1-2 | TRBV14 | ASSQGRQNYGYT
TRBJ2-7 | TRBV18 | ASSPAESGTSSYEQY